This T cell receptor beta chain was profiled in a study of regulatory T cells in long-lasting Graves disease (dated by TCRdb to the early 2020s). About the study as a whole: Persistent Graves' disease was defined as antithyroid drug treatment for over 5 years with persistently positive TSH receptor autoantibodies. This study used TCR sequencing and RNA sequencing of peripheral blood to compare persistent Graves' disease patients against newly diagnosed Graves' disease patients. The study was conducted in China and was registered as a clinical trial. TCR sequencing covered some 13 persistent and roughly 20 newly diagnosed Graves' disease patients, around 35 samples in total. Persistent Graves' disease patients in the clinical cohort had taken antithyroid drugs for approximately 9.5 years on average. What the work shows at the level of the full study, not this receptor alone: Compared with newly diagnosed patients, patients with persistent Graves' disease had lower TCR Shannon entropy and fewer highly expanded clones, which suggests clonal expansion. Sequencing and analysis were restricted to the TCR beta chain. More public clonotypes were shared among persistent patients (2,741) than among newly diagnosed patients (roughly 1,000). The small sample size was acknowledged by the authors as a limitation that may reduce accuracy. The study examined only peripheral blood because the primary lesion, thyroid tissue, could not be accessed.

This clonotype was detected many times. Its antigen is still unknown. Per-base quality was not reported, and no clone a single base away is much larger than it. Receptor libraries were prepared by multiplex PCR. The sequencing machine was an Illumina HiSeq 4000. TCR beta libraries were built with iRepertoire HTBI primers and Arm-PCR amplification of CDR3 regions. PCR products were gel purified before sequencing. In the source study's methods: A total of 62 TRBV and 14 TRBJ segments were identified across samples and were used for gene usage analysis of CDR3 amino acid clonotypes. COPE and FqMerger were used to merge filtered high-quality paired reads into contigs. Contigs were aligned with BLAST to IMGT TRBV, TRBD and TRBJ reference genes, and CDR3 was defined per IMGT. Any clonotype with a frequency above 0.1% was classified as a highly expanded clone. Shannon entropy served as the measure of repertoire diversity, while the Gini coefficient captured V-J evenness. Clonotypes shared by more than one individual were considered public. The public reads were quality trimmed at Q25 with fastp and then assembled into clones with MiXCR by TCRdb, keeping productive beta chains. Records with the same CDR3 protein are collapsed into one entry carrying the most frequent genes and DNA. TCRdb's processing, not the authors' own work, is the source of the V and J calls. This sample holds a few hundred thousand distinct CDR3 sequences; around a fifth were observed only once. The leading ten clones occupy around 14% of the sample.

Taken with the paper, the label for time point translates to: persistent/refractory GD, antithyroid drugs over 5 years with positive TRAb. For both TCR sequencing and RNA sequencing, RNA was extracted from PBMCs in TRIzol. Graves' disease was diagnosed according to American Thyroid Association guidelines. The patients came from an endocrinology department in Xi'an, China. From each patient, around 8.3 milliliters of peripheral blood was collected into an EDTA anticoagulant tube. PBMCs were isolated by Ficoll Paque Plus density gradient separation without further T cell sorting. An Agilent 2100 Bioanalyzer and agarose gel were used to check RNA quality, and a NanoDrop 2000 was used to measure RNA concentration. The source is a female donor with Graves disease. This specimen consisted of peripheral blood mononuclear cells (PBMCs), obtained when the disease was refractory, from a patient treated with antithyroid drugs.

The CDR3 reads CSARGQGTTEAFF. Here is the DNA: TGCAGTGCTAGGGGACAGGGGACCACTGAAGCTTTCTTT. The chain employs TRBV20-1 and TRBJ1-1, with 10 junctional bases fitting TRBD1. The CDR3, from cysteine to phenylalanine, totals 13 residues. Here the CDR3 DNA is all that survives: 39 bases in frame from base 1. V is cut back by 3 bases and J by 4 bases, with 2 bases in the junction unmatched. CDR1 is given as DFQATT and CDR2 as SNEGSKA, both from the germline V gene (reference sequence).